Following are 9 T cell receptor beta chains from one sample sequenced in a study of cytomegalovirus exposure and HLA in healthy donors. The PCR had 60 Vbeta and 13 Jbeta primers. The table came from immunoSEQ multiplex PCR; TCRdb's copy has only in-frame clones and leaves some out. Of 85,000 to 130,000 clones listed, about 77% are singletons. Sequencing was done on a sample of PBMCs. All receptors come from a woman aged 18-29 years in good health and CMV-seropositive.

The sample holds one count of this clone. The chain is built from TRBV5-4 and TRBJ2-7; possibly TRBD1 for D (7 bases). The V gene's germline CDR1 is SGHNT and CDR2 YYREEE (reference sequence). There are 14 residues in the CDR3. V was pared by 2 bases and J by 4 bases, with 13 bases between. The CDR3, as DNA: TGTGCCAGCAGCTTAACTGCAGGGGGGTACGAGCAGTACTTC. As protein: CASSLTAGGYEQYF. Combining the CDR3 with reference TRBV5-4 and TRBJ2-7 gives the whole variable domain ETGVTQSPTHLIKTRGQQVTLRCSSQSGHNTVSWYQQALGQGPQFIFQYYREEENGRGNFPPRFSGLQFPNYSSELNVNALELDDSALYLCASSLTAGGYEQYFGPGTRLTVT.

V is TRBV4-1 and J is TRBJ2-3; the match to TRBD1 covers 10 bases. The J segment lost 5 bases and the V segment lost 1 base, leaving 9 bases of the junction unmatched. The germline gives CDR1 MGHRA, CDR2 YSYEKL. The CDR3 is 17 residues long. The CDR3 DNA is TGCGCCAGCAGCCAAGTTAGTTGGGACAGGGGCGTAGATACGCAGTATTTT. Its translation: CASSQVSWDRGVDTQYF.

The J gene is TRBJ2-1, the V gene TRBV14; TRBD2 matches 8 bases. This CDR3 comprises 17 residues. The junction had 4 bases not matched to a gene; V was cut back by 0 bases and J by 0 bases. Germline CDR1 SGHDN, CDR2 FVKESK. CDR3 region: CASSQEGSGSSYNEQFF. The DNA for the CDR3 is TGTGCCAGCAGCCAAGAAGGAAGCGGGAGCTCCTACAATGAGCAGTTCTTC.

The rearrangement links TRBV27 to TRBJ2-7; TRBD2 aligns across 7 bases. The germline V gene encodes CDR1 MNHEY and CDR2 SMNVEV (reference sequence). CDR3 length: 16 amino acids. The J segment lost 2 bases and the V segment lost 2 bases, leaving 9 bases of the junction unmatched. The CDR3 sequence: CASSLRLAVLPYEQYF. CDR3 nucleotide sequence: TGTGCCAGCAGTTTAAGGCTAGCGGTACTCCCCTACGAGCAGTACTTC.

The chain couples TRBV7-9 to TRBJ2-5; 11 bases are shared with TRBD1. CDR1 and CDR2 (germline): SEHNR, FQNEAQ (reference sequence). This CDR3 has 19 amino acids. V shed 0 bases, J shed 1 base, and the junction held 10 bases outside the gene matches. The CDR3 loop reads CASSLALGTGGPPQETQYF. As DNA, the CDR3 is TGTGCCAGCAGCTTAGCCCTGGGGACAGGGGGGCCCCCCCAAGAGACCCAGTACTTC.

The chain links TRBV5-3 to TRBJ2-1, with 9 bases fitting TRBD2. TRBV5-3 is labeled an ORF, and its function is uncertain. Losses at the gene ends were 4 bases for V and 10 bases for J; bases not matched to a gene: 15. The CDR3 is 16 amino acids. CDR3 bases: TGTGCCAGAAGCCCAAGACTAGCGGCCCCCGGGGACGAGCAGTTCTTC. Its translation: CARSPRLAAPGDEQFF.

The rearrangement joins TRBV9 to TRBJ2-7; 9 bases match TRBD1. Germline V lookup: CDR1 SGDLS, CDR2 YYNGEE. The CDR3 is 13 residues long. V was pared by 3 bases and J by 5 bases, with 3 bases of the junction left unmatched. The CDR3 protein is CASSGRTGDEQYF. The CDR3 DNA follows: TGTGCCAGCAGCGGCAGGACAGGGGACGAGCAGTACTTC.

The chain joins TRBV27 to TRBJ2-1, with a possible D match to TRBD1 (5 bases). CDR3 length: 12 residues. V shed 10 bases and J shed 12 bases, with 19 bases lying between them. Germline lookup yields CDR1 MNHEY and CDR2 SMNVEV (reference sequence). This CDR3 is CATMTELKGQFF. Written as DNA, the CDR3 is TGTGCCACAATGACAGAGCTAAAAGGGCAGTTCTTC.

This chain connects TRBV28 to TRBJ2-7; possible D gene TRBD2, 6 bases. CDR1 is MDHEN, CDR2 SYDVKM, per germline. The germline V and J ends were trimmed by 6 bases and 6 bases, with 18 bases remaining between them. This CDR3 has 14 amino acids. The CDR3 spells CASSPGLAPLEQYF. The CDR3 DNA sequence: TGTGCCAGCAGCCCGGGACTTGCCCCTCTCGAGCAGTACTTC.